This entry concerns a single TCR beta chain. What antigen it recognizes has not been identified. Qualities for individual bases were not recorded, and no much larger clone is one base off. This specimen belongs to a study of human T cells and chemical hapten exposure (dated by TCRdb to 2020 to 2023). In the study overall: For sensitization, 2% DPC in acetone was applied to a 2 cm by 2 cm area of upper inner arm skin. Patients additionally received weekly therapeutic DPC doses to the scalp throughout the roughly 25-week study period. Patch testing was done on the upper back using Finn chambers containing 0.01% DPC, and results were scored after 6 days according to International Contact Dermatitis Research Group standards. The patient cohort, mostly female, included alopecia areata with under or over 50% scalp involvement, alopecia totalis and alopecia universalis. Libraries were combined into a pool for sequencing, and differences in TCR yield between samples came mainly from small differences in library volumes within the pool. Peripheral blood TCR repertoire changes were tracked in vivo in alopecia patients during primary and secondary sensitization to the hapten diphenylcyclopropenone (DPC). Blood samples were taken from patients before sensitization (week 0) and then at 2, 6 and about 24 weeks after DPC sensitization. Blood for TCR sequencing was provided by twenty-nine alopecia patients at one to four time points (pre-sensitization, 2, 6 and 24 weeks). The research as a whole found: No change with DPC sensitization was found in the number of TCRs above 1 in 1000 frequency, and no evidence of global repertoire structure alterations was found. After repeated subsampling, the strength of the expansion versus patch-test correlation and the threshold at which it became significant changed. Compared with pre-sensitization or healthy control sets, expanded TCRs formed significantly more large CDR3 similarity clusters, which is consistent with antigen-driven responses. A positive correlation was found between the number of PT1 expanded TCRs and patch test score, with significance reached at thresholds 8, 16 and 32 but not 4. Because all patients had alopecia, a presumed autoimmune disease, the immune response of the patients might differ from that of healthy individuals.

The library was produced with RACE. Sequencing instrument: NextSeq 500. Library preparation attached unique molecular identifiers to individual cDNA molecules for quantitative, reproducible TCR counting. Each blood RNA sample was used to sequence both TCR alpha and TCR beta chains. Turning to the authors' computational methods: The median number of TCRs per sample was 95,638, ranging from 23,224 to 690,600. V, J and CDR3 annotation of the TCR reads was carried out using the Decombinator software suite. For PS versus PT1 abundance plots, all samples were subsampled to the same number of TCRs (28,000). Expanded TCRs were defined as absent before sensitization and observed at least eight times at the 2-week time point. TCRdb took the public reads, trimmed them with fastp at Q25, ran MiXCR for clone calling and kept in-frame beta chains. Rows merge per CDR3 protein into single entries with the most common DNA and genes. The V and J calls were not made by the authors but by TCRdb's processing. In this sample the table shows some 62,000 distinct CDR3 sequences, 9.5% to 12% of which occur a single time. About 2.3% of the sample is taken by the ten largest.

At the junction V is shortened by 2 bases and J by 2 bases, with 5 bases in between. CDR3 length: 13 amino acids, cysteine to phenylalanine. The sequence is cut down to CDR3 DNA, 39 bases in frame from base 1. The germline V gene encodes CDR1 KGHSH and CDR2 LQKENI. This sample's time point label indicates: patch test 3, about 24 weeks after DPC sensitization. Per the publication, the treatment or condition label means: therapeutic diphenylcyclopropenone sensitization with weekly scalp DPC. Blood at each patch-test visit was drawn before the patch test was applied. Patients were eligible if aged 18 to 70, diagnosed with alopecia and judged suitable for DPC therapy, and pregnant patients were excluded. Unfractionated whole blood was collected in Tempus Blood RNA tubes, and total RNA was extracted from that blood.

The sequence joins TRBV18 to TRBJ2-3; confidence is insufficient to name the D gene. The clonotype comes from a woman aged 30 to 39 with alopecia areata. Some clones in this sample may be carry-over from other donors' samples. Sequenced material: whole blood, taken in connection with sensitization to the hapten diphenylcyclopropenone (DPC). In nucleotide form, the sequence is TGTGCCAGCTCACCAAGGGACACAGATACGCAGTATTTT. Translated, this is CASSPRDTDTQYF.